The rows below give T cell receptor beta chains drawn from one sample of a study of cytomegalovirus exposure and HLA in healthy donors. Repertoires were generated with immunoSEQ multiplex PCR, while TCRdb's copy carries only in-frame clones and drops some. The sample includes 150,000 to 200,000 clones, approximately 80% seen only once; the top ten take about 3.1%. Source material: PBMCs. The receptors derive from a female donor in good health and CMV-seronegative. The CDR3 runs from the conserved cysteine through the conserved F or W. D genes are given only for firm matches. Rows give clone size only sometimes, using once, few, many, or a class for an expanded clone.

v_gene: TRBV11-2; j_gene: TRBJ2-7; abundance: few; d_gene: TRBD1; CDR3aa: CASSSLWSHGQGANYEQYF; CDR3nt: TGTGCCAGCAGCTCTCTGTGGTCCCACGGACAGGGGGCAAACTACGAGCAGTACTTC
v_gene: TRBV5-4; j_gene: TRBJ2-5; abundance: -; d_gene: -; CDR3aa: CASSLAGRPETQYF; CDR3nt: TGTGCCAGCAGCTTGGCGGGAAGGCCAGAGACCCAGTACTTC
v_gene: TRBV29-1; j_gene: TRBJ1-4; abundance: -; d_gene: -; CDR3aa: CSVYSGKTNEKLFF; CDR3nt: TGCAGCGTATATTCCGGGAAGACTAATGAAAAACTGTTTTTT
v_gene: TRBV2; j_gene: TRBJ1-1; abundance: -; d_gene: -; CDR3aa: CASSSLRGGYTEAFF; CDR3nt: TGTGCCAGCAGTTCTCTCAGGGGTGGGTACACTGAAGCTTTCTTT
v_gene: TRBV5-4; j_gene: TRBJ2-3; abundance: -; d_gene: TRBD1; CDR3aa: CASSQRRTGITDTQYF; CDR3nt: TGTGCCAGCAGCCAGAGGCGGACAGGGATCACAGATACGCAGTATTTT
v_gene: TRBV6-5; j_gene: TRBJ2-1; abundance: few; d_gene: -; CDR3aa: CASKGTPANEQFF; CDR3nt: TGTGCCAGCAAGGGGACACCAGCCAATGAGCAGTTCTTC
v_gene: TRBV2; j_gene: TRBJ1-2; abundance: -; d_gene: -; CDR3aa: CASSRHPGGEGYTF; CDR3nt: TGTGCCAGCAGTAGACACCCTGGTGGGGAGGGCTACACCTTC
v_gene: TRBV5-6; j_gene: TRBJ2-1; abundance: -; d_gene: -; CDR3aa: CASTGQGLYNEQFF; CDR3nt: TGTGCCAGCACAGGGCAGGGGCTTTACAATGAGCAGTTCTTC
v_gene: TRBV6-5; j_gene: TRBJ2-7; abundance: -; d_gene: TRBD2; CDR3aa: CASSYSTSGRYEQYF; CDR3nt: TGTGCCAGCAGTTACTCGACTAGCGGGAGATACGAGCAGTACTTC
v_gene: TRBV27; j_gene: TRBJ2-7; abundance: -; d_gene: TRBD2; CDR3aa: CASSPLAGAGEQYF; CDR3nt: TGTGCCAGCAGTCCTCTAGCGGGAGCGGGGGAGCAGTACTTC
v_gene: TRBV14; j_gene: TRBJ2-5; abundance: -; d_gene: -; CDR3aa: CASSQVTRGGWETQYF; CDR3nt: TGTGCCAGCAGCCAAGTAACGAGGGGGGGTTGGGAGACCCAGTACTTC
v_gene: TRBV14; j_gene: TRBJ2-1; abundance: -; d_gene: TRBD2; CDR3aa: CASSQESGGQFF; CDR3nt: TGTGCCAGCAGCCAAGAGTCGGGGGGGCAGTTCTTC
v_gene: TRBV6-6; j_gene: TRBJ1-4; abundance: -; d_gene: -; CDR3aa: CASSYPQVSTNEKLFF; CDR3nt: TGTGCCAGCAGTTACCCACAGGTGTCAACTAATGAAAAACTGTTTTTT
v_gene: TRBV6-4; j_gene: TRBJ2-2; abundance: -; d_gene: -; CDR3aa: CASSVATTNTGELFF; CDR3nt: TGTGCCAGCAGCGTAGCCACAACGAACACCGGGGAGCTGTTTTTT
v_gene: TRBV10-3; j_gene: TRBJ2-7; abundance: -; d_gene: TRBD1; CDR3aa: CAITGTGGEQYF; CDR3nt: TGTGCCATCACCGGGACAGGGGGGGAGCAGTACTTC
v_gene: TRBV6-1; j_gene: TRBJ2-7; abundance: -; d_gene: -; CDR3aa: CASSAPTALKIFYEQYF; CDR3nt: TGTGCCAGCAGTGCTCCGACAGCGCTAAAAATCTTCTACGAGCAGTACTTC
v_gene: TRBV6-1; j_gene: TRBJ2-7; abundance: few; d_gene: -; CDR3aa: CASSEAQARVYEQYF; CDR3nt: TGTGCCAGCAGTGAAGCTCAAGCCAGGGTCTACGAGCAGTACTTC
v_gene: TRBV19; j_gene: TRBJ2-3; abundance: -; d_gene: TRBD2; CDR3aa: CASSISAGGQDTQYF; CDR3nt: TGTGCCAGTAGTATATCAGCGGGGGGGCAGGATACGCAGTATTTT
v_gene: TRBV11-2; j_gene: TRBJ2-5; abundance: -; d_gene: TRBD1; CDR3aa: CASSLEGQGGQETQYF; CDR3nt: TGTGCCAGCAGCTTAGAGGGACAGGGGGGACAAGAGACCCAGTACTTC
v_gene: TRBV6-6; j_gene: TRBJ2-1; abundance: few; d_gene: TRBD2; CDR3aa: CASSYSSGGTRNEQFF; CDR3nt: TGTGCCAGCAGTTACTCAAGCGGGGGGACCCGCAATGAGCAGTTCTTC
v_gene: TRBV9; j_gene: TRBJ2-1; abundance: -; d_gene: -; CDR3aa: CASSPTGEGQFF; CDR3nt: TGTGCCAGCAGCCCCACGGGAGAAGGACAGTTCTTC
v_gene: TRBV6-6; j_gene: TRBJ2-7; abundance: few; d_gene: TRBD2; CDR3aa: CASSYLAGGEQYF; CDR3nt: TGTGCCAGCAGTTACTTAGCGGGAGGCGAGCAGTACTTC
v_gene: TRBV7-6; j_gene: TRBJ2-3; abundance: -; d_gene: TRBD2; CDR3aa: CASSPTGLAGGDTQYF; CDR3nt: TGTGCCAGCAGCCCGACCGGACTAGCGGGAGGAGATACGCAGTATTTT
v_gene: TRBV4-2; j_gene: TRBJ2-4; abundance: -; d_gene: -; CDR3aa: CASSQDLGPEGPPQYF; CDR3nt: TGTGCCAGCAGCCAAGATCTAGGGCCCGAGGGCCCACCCCAGTACTTC
v_gene: TRBV7-9; j_gene: TRBJ2-3; abundance: -; d_gene: TRBD1; CDR3aa: CASSSGTGPLWTDTQYF; CDR3nt: TGTGCCAGCAGCTCCGGGACAGGGCCTCTCTGGACAGATACGCAGTATTTT
v_gene: TRBV2; j_gene: TRBJ2-3; abundance: -; d_gene: -; CDR3aa: CASTRFEPPTDTQYF; CDR3nt: TGTGCCAGCACCCGCTTTGAGCCCCCCACAGATACGCAGTATTTT
v_gene: TRBV19; j_gene: TRBJ2-7; abundance: -; d_gene: -; CDR3aa: CASSNGQSYEQYF; CDR3nt: TGTGCCAGTAGTAACGGACAGTCCTACGAGCAGTACTTC
v_gene: TRBV28; j_gene: TRBJ1-1; abundance: -; d_gene: -; CDR3aa: CASRAGFEAFF; CDR3nt: TGTGCCAGCCGTGCAGGCTTTGAAGCTTTCTTT
v_gene: TRBV7-7; j_gene: TRBJ2-3; abundance: once; d_gene: -; CDR3aa: CASSSTPNPTDTQYF; CDR3nt: TGTGCCAGCAGCTCAACTCCGAACCCCACAGATACGCAGTATTTT
v_gene: TRBV2; j_gene: TRBJ2-1; abundance: once; d_gene: -; CDR3aa: CASSDDNEQFF; CDR3nt: TGTGCCAGCAGTGACGACAATGAGCAGTTCTTC
v_gene: TRBV30; j_gene: TRBJ1-2; abundance: -; d_gene: -; CDR3aa: CAFSTLIYGYTF; CDR3nt: TGTGCCTTCTCGACATTAATTTATGGCTACACCTTC
v_gene: TRBV15; j_gene: TRBJ1-5; abundance: -; d_gene: TRBD1; CDR3aa: CATSIDRGLGQPQHF; CDR3nt: TGTGCCACCAGCATCGACAGGGGGCTTGGTCAGCCCCAGCATTTT
v_gene: TRBV19; j_gene: TRBJ1-2; abundance: -; d_gene: TRBD1; CDR3aa: CASRSRTGSPGYTF; CDR3nt: TGTGCCAGTAGGTCCAGGACAGGATCCCCTGGCTACACCTTC
v_gene: TRBV6-5; j_gene: TRBJ2-7; abundance: few; d_gene: -; CDR3aa: CASSYSSTGYEQYF; CDR3nt: TGTGCCAGCAGTTACTCGAGTACAGGCTACGAGCAGTACTTC
v_gene: TRBV7-9; j_gene: TRBJ2-7; abundance: -; d_gene: -; CDR3aa: CASSLGPGVSYEQYF; CDR3nt: TGTGCCAGCAGCTTAGGGCCAGGGGTCTCCTACGAGCAGTACTTC
v_gene: TRBV28; j_gene: TRBJ2-1; abundance: -; d_gene: TRBD2; CDR3aa: CASSLWRELYNEQFF; CDR3nt: TGTGCCAGCAGTTTATGGCGGGAGCTGTACAATGAGCAGTTCTTC
v_gene: TRBV4-1; j_gene: TRBJ2-3; abundance: -; d_gene: TRBD1; CDR3aa: CASSQRGTQGTDTQYF; CDR3nt: TGCGCCAGCAGCCAAAGGGGAACACAGGGGACAGATACGCAGTATTTT
v_gene: TRBV11-3; j_gene: TRBJ2-1; abundance: once; d_gene: -; CDR3aa: CASSLTDSYNEQFF; CDR3nt: TGTGCCAGCAGTTTGACAGACTCCTACAATGAGCAGTTCTTC
v_gene: TRBV9; j_gene: TRBJ2-3; abundance: few; d_gene: TRBD2; CDR3aa: CASSVHARLAGPTDTQYF; CDR3nt: TGTGCCAGCAGCGTACATGCGAGACTAGCGGGGCCCACAGATACGCAGTATTTT